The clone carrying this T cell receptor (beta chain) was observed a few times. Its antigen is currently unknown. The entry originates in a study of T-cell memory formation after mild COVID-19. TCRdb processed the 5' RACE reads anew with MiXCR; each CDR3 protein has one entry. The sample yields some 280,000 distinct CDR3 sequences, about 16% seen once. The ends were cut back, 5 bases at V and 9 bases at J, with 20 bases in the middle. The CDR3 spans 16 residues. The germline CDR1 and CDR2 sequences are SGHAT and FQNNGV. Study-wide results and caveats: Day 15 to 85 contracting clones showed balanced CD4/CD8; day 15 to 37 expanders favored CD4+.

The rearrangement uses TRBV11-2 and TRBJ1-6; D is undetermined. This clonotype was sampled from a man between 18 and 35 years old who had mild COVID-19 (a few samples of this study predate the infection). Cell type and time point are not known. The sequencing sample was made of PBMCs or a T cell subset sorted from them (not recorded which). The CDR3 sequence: CASSPAPARSGSPLHF. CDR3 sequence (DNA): TGTGCCAGCAGCCCCGCCCCCGCCCGATCCGGTTCACCCCTCCACTTT.